This T cell receptor (beta chain) was observed in a study of OX40 agonist ivuxolimab in advanced cancers. In the study overall: Three dose-escalation patients had partial responses: one with hepatocellular carcinoma and two with cutaneous melanoma. General study results and limits: Doses of 0.1 to 3.0 mg/kg were accompanied by clonal expansion of CD4+ and CD8+ blood T cells by week 6. Patients with a partial response at 0.1-3.0 mg/kg had among the lowest clonal expansion. In CD8+ T cells, expanded clones were on average more numerous than in CD4+.

This CDR3 region has 16 residues. The V gene's germline CDR1 is SGHTA and CDR2 FQGTGA. V dropped 5 bases and J dropped 2; count of bases not matched to a gene: 6. Comment on this clone: Antigen unknown.

Clones were sequenced by immunoSEQ multiplex PCR, and TCRdb holds only the in-frame ones, with some missing. The sample has more than 75,000 clones; roughly four fifths are singletons. Material: CD4+ or CD8+ T cells sorted from blood, obtained in a trial of the OX40 agonist ivuxolimab. This receptor was taken from an adult with an advanced solid tumor such as melanoma, head and neck, liver or kidney cancer. The V and J genes are TRBV7-3 and TRBJ2-4, with 10 bases aligning to TRBD2. The CDR3 region is CASSAAGGRSKNIQYF. For the CDR3, the DNA is TGTGCCAGCAGCGCAGCGGGGGGGCGATCCAAAAACATTCAGTACTTC.